The present entry profiles one T cell receptor beta chain with its context. This clone's antigen is unknown. No base quality values were provided; no much bigger clone lies one nucleotide off. These data originate in a study of blood T cell repertoires in COVID-19 (TCRdb year 2020). About the investigation overall: Samples covering the acute and convalescent phases of COVID-19 were provided by collaborators in the United States, Italy and Spain. The prospective study material was composed of cDNA or gDNA derived from T cells, B-cell-depleted T cells, or PBMCs. Subjects who had been exposed to COVID-19, were actively infected with it, or had recovered from it provided the deeply sampled blood TCRbeta repertoires that made up the dataset. The repertoires were released in a freely available public database meant as a resource for research on the immune response to SARS-CoV-2. The samples were drawn from two sources: the first 160 participants of the ongoing ImmuneRACE study, and over 950 subjects contributed by 6 global collaborators. Sample metadata almost always included a de-identified subject ID, COVID-19 status, age in years and sex. Where available, HLA class I and class II types were taken from metadata supplied by the sample provider and were not determined by assay-based typing. Summary of the overall study and its limitations: The quantity of clinical and demographic metadata differed by source and by participant and was supplied without curation.

V loses 4 bases, J loses 5 bases, and the germline ends lie 21 bases apart. The CDR3 measures 16 amino acids from cysteine to phenylalanine. Kept here is only the CDR3 DNA, which spans 48 bases and is read in frame from base 1. Taken from the germline V gene, the CDR1 and CDR2 loops are SGHNT and YENEEA. TCRbeta CDR3 regions were amplified from genomic DNA by means of the immunoSEQ Assay, a bias-controlled multiplex PCR. Per the authors' processing: The number of nucleated cells in each sample was estimated from the amplification of reference gene primers within the assay. To quantify the absolute abundance of each unique TCRbeta CDR3 rearrangement, sequence reads were collapsed and filtered. Productive Simpson clonality was computed per sample as the square root of Simpson's diversity index over productive rearrangements. The immuneACCESS repertoire file appears here via TCRdb, limited to in-frame rearrangements. These files lack a portion of the clones; in checked studies, under half of the deficit traces to unresolved V genes, and the cause of the others is not known. V and J calls and clone size are copied from that table; D and trimming were computed from the DNA. Within this sample are about 140,000 clones, with roughly 84% of them counted one time only. The ten largest clonotypes hold 8.9% of the sample.

At one collaborating source in Seattle, patients were enrolled during active infection and were followed longitudinally through the course of disease. The collaborating institutions used their own protocols to collect whole blood in K2EDTA tubes. For TCRbeta analysis, collaborator samples were shipped as frozen whole blood, as isolated PBMCs, or as DNA extracted from either sample type. The sequence derives from a man in his thirties or forties with COVID-19, enrolled during active disease. The chain couples TRBV11-3 to TRBJ2-7; the best D guess is TRBD1, with 7 bases matching. The sample consisted of peripheral blood. The CDR3 protein sequence reads: CASSSRGAGGLDEQYF. The nucleotide sequence reads TGTGCCAGCAGCTCCAGGGGGGCGGGCGGCCTGGACGAGCAGTACTTC.